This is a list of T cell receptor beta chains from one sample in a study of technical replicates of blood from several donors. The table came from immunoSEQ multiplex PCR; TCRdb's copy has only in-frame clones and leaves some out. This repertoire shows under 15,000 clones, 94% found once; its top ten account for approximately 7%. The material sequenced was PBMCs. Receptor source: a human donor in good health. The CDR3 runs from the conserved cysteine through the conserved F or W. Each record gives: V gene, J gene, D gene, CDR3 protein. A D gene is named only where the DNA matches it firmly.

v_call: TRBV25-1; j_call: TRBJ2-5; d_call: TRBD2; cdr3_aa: CASSPTNSGTYQETQYF
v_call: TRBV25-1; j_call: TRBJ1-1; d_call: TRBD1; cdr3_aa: CASSVTGYGTEAFF
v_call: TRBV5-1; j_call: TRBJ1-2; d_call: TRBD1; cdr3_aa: CASSSLGTGGVSGYTF
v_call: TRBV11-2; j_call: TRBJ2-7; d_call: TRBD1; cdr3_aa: CASSWVPGTAYEQYF
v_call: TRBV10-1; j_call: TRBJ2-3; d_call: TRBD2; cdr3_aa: CASSDGTSGRDTQYF
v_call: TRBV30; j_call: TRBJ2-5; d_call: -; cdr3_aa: CAWSVQETQYF
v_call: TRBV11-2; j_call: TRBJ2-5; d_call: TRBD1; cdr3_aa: CASSSQGAVETQYF
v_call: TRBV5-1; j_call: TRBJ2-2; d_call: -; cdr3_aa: CASSLGGTDTGELFF
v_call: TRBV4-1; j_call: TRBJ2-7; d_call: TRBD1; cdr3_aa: CASSQEDRDWFYEQYF
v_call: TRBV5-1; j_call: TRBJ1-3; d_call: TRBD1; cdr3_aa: CASSLTTGASGNTIYF
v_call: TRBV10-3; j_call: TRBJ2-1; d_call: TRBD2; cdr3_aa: CAIRDSGGDNEQFF
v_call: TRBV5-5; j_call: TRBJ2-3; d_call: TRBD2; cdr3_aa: CASSLGGRASADTQYF
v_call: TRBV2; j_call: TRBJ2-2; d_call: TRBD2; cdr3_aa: CASSERASGTNTGELFF
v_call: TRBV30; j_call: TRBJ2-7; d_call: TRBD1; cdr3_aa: CAWTRWDRTNYEQYF
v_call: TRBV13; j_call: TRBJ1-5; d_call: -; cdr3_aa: CASSLRNQPQHF
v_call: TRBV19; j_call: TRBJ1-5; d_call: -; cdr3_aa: CASSSRGVNQPQHF
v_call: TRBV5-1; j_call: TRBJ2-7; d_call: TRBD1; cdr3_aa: CASSSNPDRVGEQYF
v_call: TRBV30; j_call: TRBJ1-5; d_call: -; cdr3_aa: CAWSVDSGSSNQPQHF